This TCR beta chain appears in the sequencing data of a study of shared clonotypes between healthy human individuals. On this clone itself: What it recognizes is unknown.

Study results and caveats: The study's rarefaction showed incomplete sorted-subset sequencing despite large depth. When naive CD4 clonotypes were compared across a handful of donors, around 4.6% were shared.

Produced via immunoSEQ multiplex PCR; TCRdb's table is partial and in-frame only. The sample includes 850,000 to 1,100,000 clones, about 72% of them seen just once. Material for sequencing was memory CD4+ T cells from PBMCs. Subset: CD45RA-negative fraction. This TCR was sampled from a man younger than 30 in good health. Some clones in this sample may be carry-over from other donors' samples.

CDR3 nucleotides: TGTGCCAGCAGCCAGGGACTCCCTTCCGCAGATACGCAGTATTTT. Protein product: CASSQGLPSADTQYF. This chain connects TRBV7-2 to TRBJ2-3; tentatively, D is TRBD2 (6 bases). The CDR3 extends over 15 amino acids. Germline CDR1 is SGHTA and CDR2 is FQGNSA. V lost 5 bases and J lost 4, with 16 bases in between.